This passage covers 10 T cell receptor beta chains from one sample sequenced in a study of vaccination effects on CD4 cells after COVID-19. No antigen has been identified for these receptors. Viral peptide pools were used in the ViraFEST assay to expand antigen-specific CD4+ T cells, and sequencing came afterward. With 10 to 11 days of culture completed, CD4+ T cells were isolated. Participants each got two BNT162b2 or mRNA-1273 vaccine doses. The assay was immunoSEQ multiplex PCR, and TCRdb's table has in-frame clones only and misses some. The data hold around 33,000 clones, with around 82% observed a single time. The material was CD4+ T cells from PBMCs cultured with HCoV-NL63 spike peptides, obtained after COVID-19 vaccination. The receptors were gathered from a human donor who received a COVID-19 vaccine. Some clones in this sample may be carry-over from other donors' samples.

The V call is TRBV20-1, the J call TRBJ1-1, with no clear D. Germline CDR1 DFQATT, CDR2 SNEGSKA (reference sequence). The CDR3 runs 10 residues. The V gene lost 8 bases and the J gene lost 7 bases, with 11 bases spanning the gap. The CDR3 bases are TGCAGTTGGAGGTTGGGTGAAGCTTTCTTT. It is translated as CSWRLGEAFF.

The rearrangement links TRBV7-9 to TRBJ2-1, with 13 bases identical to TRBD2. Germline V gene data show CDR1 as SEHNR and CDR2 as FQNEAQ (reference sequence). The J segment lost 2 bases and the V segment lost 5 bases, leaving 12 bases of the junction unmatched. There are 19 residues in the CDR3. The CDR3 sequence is CASSALLAGGLSTYNEQFF. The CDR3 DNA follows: TGTGCCAGCAGCGCCCTACTAGCGGGGGGGCTGTCCACCTACAATGAGCAGTTCTTC. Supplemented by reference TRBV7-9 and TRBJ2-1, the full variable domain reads DTGVSQNPRHKITKRGQNVTFRCDPISEHNRLYWYRQTLGQGPEFLTYFQNEAQLEKSRLLSDRFSAERPKGSFSTLEIQRTEQGDSAMYLCASSALLAGGLSTYNEQFFGPGTRLTVL.

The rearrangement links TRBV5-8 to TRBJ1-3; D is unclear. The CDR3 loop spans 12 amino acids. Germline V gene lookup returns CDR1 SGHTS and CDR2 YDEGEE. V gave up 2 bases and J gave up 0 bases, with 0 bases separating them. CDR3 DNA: TGTGCCAGCAGCTTCTCTGGAAACACCATATATTTT. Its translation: CASSFSGNTIYF.

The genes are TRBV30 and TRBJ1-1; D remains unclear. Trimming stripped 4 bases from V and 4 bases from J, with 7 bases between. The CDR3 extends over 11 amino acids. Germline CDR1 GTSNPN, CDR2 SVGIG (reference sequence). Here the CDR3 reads CAWMGATEAFF. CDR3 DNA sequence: TGTGCCTGGATGGGCGCCACTGAAGCTTTCTTT.

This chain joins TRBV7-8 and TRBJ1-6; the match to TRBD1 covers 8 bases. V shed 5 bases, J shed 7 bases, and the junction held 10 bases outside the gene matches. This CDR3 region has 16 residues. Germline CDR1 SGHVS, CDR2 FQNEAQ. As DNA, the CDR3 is TGTGCCAGCAGCCAGGCTAGGACAGGGTGGAATTCACCCCTCCACTTT. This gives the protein CASSQARTGWNSPLHF.

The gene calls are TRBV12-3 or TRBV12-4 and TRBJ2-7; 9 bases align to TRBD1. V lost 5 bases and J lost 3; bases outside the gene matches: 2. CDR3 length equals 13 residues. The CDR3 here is CASSQGQGYEQYV. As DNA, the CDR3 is TGTGCCAGCAGTCAGGGACAGGGCTACGAGCAGTACGTC.

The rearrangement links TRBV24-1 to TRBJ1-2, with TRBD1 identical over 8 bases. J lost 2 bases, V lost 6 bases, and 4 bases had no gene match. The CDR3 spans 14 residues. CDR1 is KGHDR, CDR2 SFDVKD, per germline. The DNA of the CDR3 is TGTGCCACCAGTTCCGACAGGGGAAACTATGGCTACACCTTC. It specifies CATSSDRGNYGYTF.

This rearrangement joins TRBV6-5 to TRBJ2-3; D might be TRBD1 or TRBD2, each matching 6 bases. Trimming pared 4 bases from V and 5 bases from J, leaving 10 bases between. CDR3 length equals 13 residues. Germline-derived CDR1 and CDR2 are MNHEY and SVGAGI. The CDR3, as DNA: TGTGCCAGCAGTTCGAGGGGGGAAGATACGCAGTATTTT. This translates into CASSSRGEDTQYF.

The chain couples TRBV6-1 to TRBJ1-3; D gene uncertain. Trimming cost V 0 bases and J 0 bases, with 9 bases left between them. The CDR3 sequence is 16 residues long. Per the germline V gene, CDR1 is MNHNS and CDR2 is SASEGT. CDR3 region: CASSEASAASGNTIYF. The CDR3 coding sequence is TGTGCCAGCAGTGAAGCTTCGGCAGCCTCTGGAAACACCATATATTTT.

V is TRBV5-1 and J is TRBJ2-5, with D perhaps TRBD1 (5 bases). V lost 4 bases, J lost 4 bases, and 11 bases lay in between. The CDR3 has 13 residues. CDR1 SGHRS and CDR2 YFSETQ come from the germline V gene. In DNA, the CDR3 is TGCGCCAGCAGCACGGACATGTCAGAGACCCAGTACTTC. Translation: CASSTDMSETQYF.